Below, one TCR beta chain is given with its context. V was clipped by 4 bases and J by 5 bases, with 11 bases between them. The germline V gene encodes CDR1 ENHRY and CDR2 SYGVKD. This CDR3 has 13 amino acids. The sample belongs to a study of T cell responses to AZD1222 COVID-19 vaccine. The assay was immunoSEQ multiplex PCR, and TCRdb's table has in-frame clones only and misses some. The sample has around 94,000 clones; roughly 86% are singletons. Here the sequenced sample was peripheral blood, taken on day 0 of AZD1222 vaccination. The V gene is TRBV10-3, the J gene TRBJ1-2; D possibly corresponds to TRBD1 (6 bases). The sequence derives from an adult in good health. CDR3 DNA sequence: TGTGCCATCAGTGTCGACAGGAGTTATGGCTACACCTTC. Its translation: CAISVDRSYGYTF.